The 3 T cell receptor beta chains reported below all come from one sample, sequenced in a study of metastatic and nonmetastatic thyroid tumors. TCRdb re-called the PCR reads with MiXCR. The top ten clones hold 8.8% of a sample with approximately 90,000 clones, around 7.8% of them seen once. No treatment had been given to any patient before thyroid surgery. The sequenced sample consisted of blood. These receptors came from a female donor with papillary thyroid cancer or a benign thyroid nodule (not recorded which). Some clones in this sample may be carry-over from other donors' samples.

This clone was counted at least ten times. Distinct nucleotide sequences in the sample also encode this CDR3. The J gene is TRBJ1-1, the V gene TRBV7-9; D remains ambiguous. This CDR3 is 13 amino acids long. The V gene's germline CDR1 is SEHNR and CDR2 FQNEAQ (reference sequence). Trimming stripped 6 bases from V and 1 base from J, with 9 bases between. The CDR3 DNA reads as TGTGCCAGCAGACAGACCGAGAACACTGAAGCTTTCTTT. It specifies CASRQTENTEAFF.

This clone is judged medium-sized (0.01 to 0.1%). J is TRBJ2-2 and V is TRBV6-1; D is perhaps TRBD1 or TRBD2 (5 bases each). The CDR3 is 14 residues long. Germline V gene data show CDR1 as MNHNS and CDR2 as SASEGT. V was cut by 6 bases and J by 6 bases, with 14 bases left in between. Written as DNA, the CDR3 is TGTGCCAGCAGGATGGACATGGGGGCCGGGGAGCTGTTTTTT. Its protein is CASRMDMGAGELFF.

This clone has only a few counts. Being one base from a much bigger clone, this may be a read error. Additional DNA sequences in this sample encode the identical CDR3. The rearrangement joins TRBV28 to TRBJ2-1, with TRBD2 matching 9 bases. Germline V gives CDR1 MDHEN, CDR2 SYDVKM. The CDR3 extends over 16 amino acids. The CDR3 region is CASRGSGGGSYNEQFF. The CDR3 region has the DNA TGCGCCAGCAGGGGTAGCGGGGGAGGATCCTACAATGAGCAGTTCTTC.